One sample yielded the 30 T cell receptor beta chains listed below, sequenced in a study of cytomegalovirus exposure and HLA in healthy donors. PCR employed 60 Vbeta and 13 Jbeta primers. Some clones are missing from TCRdb's copy, which holds only in-frame ones; the method was immunoSEQ multiplex PCR. This sample yields about 120,000 clones, of which over 60% are seen a single time; approximately 8% belongs to the top ten. Source material: PBMCs. These receptors were collected from a woman in her thirties or forties in good health and CMV-seropositive.

V is TRBV18 and J is TRBJ1-1, with D unresolved. The germline V gene has CDR1 KGHSH and CDR2 LQKENI. This CDR3 region has 13 residues. V was trimmed by 4 bases and J by 6 bases, leaving 12 bases between them. Here the CDR3 DNA reads TGTGCCAGCTCACAGGGCGGGAGGTCTGAAGCTTTCTTT. Its translation is CASSQGGRSEAFF.

This sequence joins TRBV6-5 and TRBJ1-2, with TRBD1 identical over 7 bases. The CDR3 totals 15 residues. After removal of 6 bases from V and 7 bases from J, the junction contained 14 bases not matched to a gene. Per the germline V gene, CDR1 is MNHEY and CDR2 is SVGAGI. Written as DNA, the CDR3 is TGTGCCAGCAGGACCGGGACAGTAAGAGGTGGTGGCTACACCTTC. Translated: CASRTGTVRGGGYTF.

This clone was observed a single time. The chain combines TRBV7-8 with TRBJ1-6; 8 nucleotides agree with TRBD1. The CDR3 runs to 14 residues. J gave up 10 bases and V 5 bases, and 7 bases lay outside the gene matches. CDR1 and CDR2 from the germline V gene are SGHVS and FQNEAQ. CDR3 coding DNA: TGTGCCAGCAGCCCACAGGGGGACGTGTCACCCCTCCACTTT. It codes for CASSPQGDVSPLHF.

This chain joins TRBV2 and TRBJ2-7; D may be TRBD2 (6 bases). V was trimmed by 8 bases and J by 5 bases, leaving 16 bases between them. CDR3 length: 13 amino acids. Germline CDR1 SNHLY, CDR2 FYNNEI. For the CDR3, the DNA is TGTGCCAGCGGCGGCTCCGGGGGAGACGAGCAGTACTTC. It yields the protein CASGGSGGDEQYF.

CDR3 sequence: CAGRDRGFIGTEAFF. DNA for the CDR3: TGTGCCGGCCGGGACAGGGGATTCATCGGCACTGAAGCTTTCTTT. The V gene is TRBV2, the J gene TRBJ1-1, with TRBD1 identical over 10 bases. V shed 11 bases and J 4 bases; nucleotides not matched to a gene: 13. CDR3 length: 15 residues. CDR1 is SNHLY, CDR2 FYNNEI, per germline.

This rearrangement joins TRBV5-1 to TRBJ2-5; TRBD1 is a possible D gene (6 bases). There are 14 residues in the CDR3. From germline, CDR1 is SGHRS and CDR2 YFSETQ. Trimming removed 0 bases at V and 5 bases at J, with 11 bases between. The CDR3 is CASSLDRVGETQYF. In DNA, the CDR3 is TGCGCCAGCAGCTTGGACAGGGTAGGGGAGACCCAGTACTTC.

This clone was found a few times. This chain links TRBV10-3 with TRBJ2-7; maybe TRBD1 (6 bases). V lost 7 bases and J lost 0, with 10 bases in between. The germline gives CDR1 ENHRY, CDR2 SYGVKD. CDR3 size: 13 residues. The CDR3 region has the DNA TGTGCCATCACAGGGGAAAGCTCCTACGAGCAGTACTTC. Translation gives CAITGESSYEQYF.

The chain uses TRBV9 and TRBJ2-5; D might be TRBD1 (6 bases). Germline V gene lookup returns CDR1 SGDLS and CDR2 YYNGEE. This CDR3 region has 15 residues. V gave up 3 bases and J gave up 0 bases, with 12 bases separating them. For the CDR3, the DNA is TGTGCCAGCAGCGGCCAGGGGCAAAACCAAGAGACCCAGTACTTC. This sequence encodes CASSGQGQNQETQYF.

V gene TRBV28 combines with J gene TRBJ1-2; a weak D match, TRBD1 (5 bases). The V gene's germline CDR1 is MDHEN and CDR2 SYDVKM. V lost 4 bases, J lost 10 bases, and 25 bases lay in between. The CDR3 consists of 16 residues. CDR3 DNA sequence: TGTGCCAGCAGTTCAAGCAGGGAAGAGATGCGATGTGACTACACCTTC. Its translation: CASSSSREEMRCDYTF.

This chain uses TRBV5-4 with TRBJ2-5; 13 positions match TRBD2. V trimming: 0 bases; J trimming: 5 bases; junction bases outside the gene matches: 4. Per the germline V gene, CDR1 is SGHNT and CDR2 is YYREEE (reference sequence). CDR3 length: 16 residues. The CDR3 DNA reads TGTGCCAGCAGCTTGGGGACTAGCGGGAGTCCGGAGACCCAGTACTTC. Translating it yields CASSLGTSGSPETQYF.

The V and J genes are TRBV14 and TRBJ2-3; 8 bases are shared with TRBD1. This CDR3 comprises 15 residues. Germline CDR1 and CDR2: SGHDN and FVKESK. J lost 1 base, V lost 3 bases, and 3 bases had no gene match. CDR3 sequence: CASSQDRARTDTQYF. Written as DNA, the CDR3 is TGTGCCAGCAGCCAGGACAGGGCGCGCACAGATACGCAGTATTTT.

J is TRBJ2-7 and V is TRBV5-1; 11 nucleotides match TRBD1. Germline V gene sequence: CDR1 SGHRS, CDR2 YFSETQ. Trimming removed 4 bases from V and 5 bases from J; junction bases left unmatched: 8. CDR3 size: 15 residues. The CDR3 region is CASSAGQGVVHEQYF. CDR3 in DNA: TGCGCCAGCAGCGCGGGACAGGGGGTAGTCCACGAGCAGTACTTC.

This clone appeared once. This rearrangement joins TRBV2 to TRBJ1-2; D is unclear. V lost 5 bases and J lost 8, with 18 bases in between. The CDR3 covers 14 residues. CDR1 and CDR2 from the germline V gene are SNHLY and FYNNEI. CDR3 residues: CASSPDMGPRGYTF. The CDR3 region has the DNA TGTGCCAGCAGTCCCGATATGGGCCCAAGGGGCTACACCTTC.

The rearrangement links TRBV10-3 to TRBJ1-3, with 8 nucleotides matching TRBD1. The CDR3 covers 18 residues. Germline loops: CDR1 ENHRY, CDR2 SYGVKD. After removal of 8 bases from V and 4 bases from J, the junction contained 19 bases not matched to a gene. CDR3 residues: CAIVKGQDHPPAGNTIYF. The DNA of the CDR3 is TGTGCCATCGTGAAGGGACAGGATCATCCTCCGGCGGGAAACACCATATATTTT.

The chain employs TRBV9 and TRBJ1-5; TRBD1 agrees at 7 bases. V lost 3 bases and J lost 7; bases outside the gene matches: 7. Germline V lookup: CDR1 SGDLS, CDR2 YYNGEE. CDR3 length equals 14 residues. The CDR3 protein is CASSADRDVQPQHF. CDR3 DNA: TGTGCCAGCAGCGCAGACAGGGATGTCCAGCCCCAGCATTTT.

This sequence joins TRBV18 and TRBJ1-1; TRBD1 is a possible D gene (5 bases). The CDR3 covers 13 residues. Trimming removed 3 bases at V and 2 bases at J, with 7 bases between. Germline assignment: CDR1 KGHSH and CDR2 LQKENI. The DNA of the CDR3 is TGTGCCAGCTCACCGGACACCAACACTGAAGCTTTCTTT. Amino acid sequence: CASSPDTNTEAFF.

CDR3 DNA: TGTGCCACCAGCAGAGACTTTAGATGGTACAACGGGGACGAGCAGTACTTC. Protein product: CATSRDFRWYNGDEQYF. This rearrangement joins TRBV15 to TRBJ2-7; maybe TRBD2 (5 bases). V was trimmed by 0 bases and J by 5 bases, leaving 20 bases between them. The CDR3 loop spans 17 amino acids. In germline, CDR1 is LNHNV, CDR2 YYDKDF (reference sequence).

The chain employs TRBV5-6 and TRBJ1-1, with 8 bases identical to TRBD1. V was pared by 4 bases and J by 11 bases, with 10 bases of the junction left unmatched. Germline V gives CDR1 SGHDT, CDR2 YYEEEE. The length of the CDR3 is 13 residues. The CDR3 spells CASSHTDRDSAFF. DNA of the CDR3: TGTGCCAGCAGCCATACGGACAGGGATTCGGCTTTCTTT.

V gene TRBV30 combines with J gene TRBJ2-7; possibly TRBD2 for D (5 bases). The CDR3 runs to 11 residues. Germline V gives CDR1 GTSNPN, CDR2 SVGIG (reference sequence). The ends were cut back, 8 bases at V and 6 bases at J, with 14 bases in the middle. The CDR3 bases are TGTGCCGCCGACCCCGAGGGCGAGCAGTACTTC. Protein product: CAADPEGEQYF.

The table lists this clone with a few counts. The chain uses TRBV9 and TRBJ2-1, with a possible D match to TRBD1 (5 bases). There are 15 residues in the CDR3. Germline values: CDR1 SGDLS, CDR2 YYNGEE. V lost 0 bases and J lost 6, with 13 bases in between. CDR3 in amino acids: CASSVVRQTSNEQFF. CDR3 in DNA: TGTGCCAGCAGCGTAGTAAGACAGACCTCCAATGAGCAGTTCTTC.

This sequence joins TRBV7-3 and TRBJ1-1; D possibly corresponds to TRBD1 (6 bases). V lost 4 bases and J lost 1, with 7 bases in between. CDR1 SGHTA and CDR2 FQGTGA come from the germline V gene. The CDR3 has 13 residues. The CDR3 DNA reads TGTGCCAGCAGCTGGACAGCGAACACTGAAGCTTTCTTT. Translation: CASSWTANTEAFF. The full variable domain, with the rest looked up from reference TRBV7-3 and TRBJ1-1, is GAGVSQTPSNKVTEKGKYVELRCDPISGHTALYWYRQSLGQGPEFLIYFQGTGAADDSGLPNDRFFAVRPEGSVSTLKIQRTERGDSAVYLCASSWTANTEAFFGQGTRLTVV.

J is TRBJ2-1 and V is TRBV27; possible D gene TRBD2, 5 bases. Germline V gene sequence: CDR1 MNHEY, CDR2 SMNVEV (reference sequence). The V end lost 6 bases, the J end lost 9 bases, and 18 bases lay between the germline ends. The CDR3 contains 14 residues. The CDR3 protein is CASRERRTSGEQFF. CDR3 DNA sequence: TGTGCCAGCAGGGAACGCAGGACCAGCGGTGAGCAGTTCTTC.

This rearrangement joins TRBV5-6 to TRBJ2-1; 10 bases are a match to TRBD2. Germline CDR1 is SGHDT and CDR2 is YYEEEE. The CDR3 sequence is 18 residues long. Trimming at V came to 0 bases and at J to 3 bases, leaving 9 bases not matched to a gene. The CDR3 sequence: CASSLADPGLANYNEQFF. The CDR3 DNA sequence: TGTGCCAGCAGCTTGGCGGATCCGGGACTAGCGAACTACAATGAGCAGTTCTTC.

The chain joins TRBV6-4 to TRBJ2-6; unclear D gene. CDR1 and CDR2 from the germline V gene are MRHNA and SNTAGT. Deletions cut 3 bases from V and 0 bases from J, with 6 bases between. This CDR3 has 15 amino acids. CDR3 DNA sequence: TGTGCCAGCAGTGATACAAGCTCTGGGGCCAACGTCCTGACTTTC. This gives the protein CASSDTSSGANVLTF.

The V gene is TRBV7-9, the J gene TRBJ1-3; D is ambiguous. The V and J ends lost 5 bases and 3 bases respectively, with 20 bases between them. The CDR3 is 17 residues long. Germline CDR1 is SEHNR and CDR2 is FQNEAQ (reference sequence). CDR3 protein: CASSPGGNGQRGNTIYF. The DNA for the CDR3 is TGTGCCAGCAGCCCCGGAGGTAACGGCCAACGTGGAAACACCATATATTTT.

The chain combines TRBV9 with TRBJ2-1; 10 bases match TRBD2. Germline assignment: CDR1 SGDLS and CDR2 YYNGEE. V was clipped by 1 base and J by 8 bases; unmatched bases: 6. This CDR3 contains 15 residues. This CDR3 reads CASSVQAGGRDEQFF. The CDR3, as DNA: TGTGCCAGCAGCGTACAAGCGGGAGGGCGAGATGAGCAGTTCTTC.

This rearrangement joins TRBV7-2 to TRBJ1-3; no clear D gene. CDR1 SGHTA and CDR2 FQGNSA come from the germline V gene. The V end was cut by 2 bases, the J end by 4 bases, with 18 bases between. The CDR3 is 17 amino acids. The CDR3 loop reads CASSLNGGGLTGNTIYF. The CDR3 DNA follows: TGTGCCAGCAGCTTAAACGGAGGCGGGCTTACCGGAAACACCATATATTTT.

V usage is TRBV6-4 and J usage is TRBJ1-6; D uncertain. V was pared by 5 bases and J by 10 bases, with 12 bases between. Germline V gene sequence: CDR1 MRHNA, CDR2 SNTAGT. This CDR3 is built from 13 residues. The CDR3 spells CASSSNLRSPLHF. DNA for the CDR3: TGTGCCAGCAGTAGCAACCTGAGGTCACCCCTCCACTTT.

The chain joins TRBV5-1 to TRBJ2-3; a possible D gene is TRBD2 (5 bases). Germline lookup yields CDR1 SGHRS and CDR2 YFSETQ. Trimming took off 2 bases at V and 4 bases at J, with 14 bases between the two ends. This CDR3 comprises 15 residues. Here the CDR3 DNA reads TGCGCCAGCAGCTTTGGAGGCCCTGTGGCAGATACGCAGTATTTT. Translating it yields CASSFGGPVADTQYF.

The genes are TRBV30 and TRBJ1-3; 8 bases map to TRBD1. With 6 bases clipped from V and 6 bases from J, the junction kept 7 bases outside the gene matches. The germline gives CDR1 GTSNPN, CDR2 SVGIG (reference sequence). This CDR3 is built from 13 residues. CDR3 nucleotide sequence: TGTGCCTGCACCGGGACAGGTGAAAACACCATATATTTT. It codes for CACTGTGENTIYF.